This entry lists 21 T cell receptor beta chains sequenced from one sample in a study of T cells after yellow fever vaccination. TCRdb reanalysed the 5' RACE reads using MiXCR and keeps one entry per CDR3 protein. Here the sample spans about 14,000 distinct CDR3 sequences, 7.3% being singletons. The starting material was PBMCs, either bulk or a sorted T-cell subset (CD4+, CD8+, memory, or dextramer-sorted; not recorded which), obtained on the day of the yellow fever booster vaccination. Source of these receptors: a young man who received the YFV17D yellow fever vaccine.

By sample share, this clonotype is medium-sized. The chain combines TRBV10-1 with TRBJ2-6; TRBD2 might be the D (5 bases). This CDR3 has 18 residues. With 8 bases removed from V and 2 bases from J, the gap between germline ends came to 22 bases. The germline CDR1 and CDR2 sequences are WNHNN and SYGVQD (reference sequence). The CDR3 reads CASREAPSPLTGANVLTF. CDR3 nucleotides: TGCGCCAGCCGGGAAGCACCTTCGCCTCTCACTGGGGCCAACGTCCTGACTTTC.

In this sample, this clonotype turned up many times. The rearrangement uses TRBV10-3 and TRBJ2-2; D ambiguous. Trimming left V 6 bases short and J 6 bases short, with 11 bases between. CDR3 size: 13 residues. Germline V gene data show CDR1 as ENHRY and CDR2 as SYGVKD. This CDR3 is CAISPRLSGELFF. The CDR3 nucleotides are TGTGCCATCAGCCCCCGACTCTCCGGGGAGCTGTTTTTT.

By frequency in the sample, this clonotype is medium-sized (0.01 to 0.1%). J is TRBJ1-2 and V is TRBV20-1, with 8 bases identical to TRBD1. The J segment lost 3 bases and the V segment lost 6 bases, leaving 9 bases of the junction unmatched. The CDR3 is made up of 14 amino acids. The germline CDR1 and CDR2 sequences are DFQATT and SNEGSKA (reference sequence). CDR3 sequence (DNA): TGCAGTGCCCCAGGACAGGGCGGTCACTATGGCTACACCTTC. Protein sequence: CSAPGQGGHYGYTF.

V gene TRBV5-1 combines with J gene TRBJ2-7; 10 bases agree with TRBD1. With V trimmed by 0 bases and J by 2 bases, 8 bases remained unmatched. The CDR3 loop spans 17 amino acids. The germline CDR1 and CDR2 sequences are SGHRS and YFSETQ. This CDR3 reads CASSLAPPGTGAYEQYF. CDR3 nucleotides: TGCGCCAGCAGCTTGGCCCCCCCCGGGACAGGGGCCTACGAGCAGTACTTC.

This clonotype was seen at least ten times. The genes are TRBV12-3 or TRBV12-4 and TRBJ2-1; D is uncertain. The CDR3 contains 11 residues. V was pared by 8 bases and J by 11 bases, with 13 bases between. The CDR3, as DNA: TGTGCCAGCGCCGGACGAACCAAGCAGTTCTTC. It codes for CASAGRTKQFF.

In its sample, this clonotype was seen many times. The rearrangement uses TRBV10-3 and TRBJ2-1; D ambiguous. Looked up from germline, CDR1 is ENHRY and CDR2 is SYGVKD. The CDR3 is made up of 12 amino acids. Trimming shortened V by 1 base and J by 7 bases, and 5 bases separated the two germline ends. The CDR3 loop reads CAISEFGNEQFF. In DNA form, the CDR3 reads TGTGCCATCAGTGAGTTCGGTAATGAGCAGTTCTTC.

This clonotype was observed at least ten times. This chain connects TRBV11-2 to TRBJ1-1, with D possibly matching TRBD1 (5 bases). The CDR3 is 13 residues long. V was cut by 6 bases and J by 3 bases, with 11 bases left in between. Germline V gives CDR1 SGHAT, CDR2 FQNNGV. The DNA for the CDR3 is TGTGCCAGCAGTCCGACAGTTGACACTGAAGCTTTCTTT. It specifies CASSPTVDTEAFF.

By share, this clonotype counts as medium-sized (0.01 to 0.1%). This chain joins TRBV6-2 or TRBV6-3 and TRBJ2-1; TRBD2 matches at 9 bases. The CDR3 has 17 amino acids. Trimming at V came to 0 bases and at J to 4 bases, leaving 7 bases not matched to a gene. CDR1 and CDR2 from the germline V gene are MNHEY and SVGEGT. CDR3 loop: CASSYSAPSGVYNEQFF. The CDR3, as DNA: TGTGCCAGCAGTTACTCGGCCCCTAGCGGGGTATACAATGAGCAGTTCTTC.

This clonotype was observed at least ten times. This chain uses TRBV5-1 with TRBJ1-5; D call uncertain. V gave up 7 bases and J gave up 3 bases, with 17 bases separating them. The CDR3 runs 15 residues. Germline lookup yields CDR1 SGHRS and CDR2 YFSETQ. CDR3 nucleotides: TGCGCCAGCCGAACCTTAGGGCATTCCAATCAGCCCCAGCATTTT. Its translation is CASRTLGHSNQPQHF.

This clonotype was picked up many times. The rearrangement joins TRBV29-1 to TRBJ2-7, with D maybe TRBD2 (5 bases). CDR3 length: 16 amino acids. V lost 8 bases and J 4 bases, leaving 27 bases between the germline ends. Germline V CDR1 and CDR2: SQVTM, ANQGSEA. As DNA, the CDR3 is TGCAGCCCCATGGCCGTGTGGGCAGCTACGGGGTACGAGCAGTACGTC. Translating gives CSPMAVWAATGYEQYV.

This clonotype was observed at least ten times. The rearrangement uses TRBV7-8 and TRBJ1-1, with D hard to call. The germline V gene encodes CDR1 SGHVS and CDR2 FQNEAQ. The CDR3 has 14 amino acids. Trimming took off 5 bases at V and 6 bases at J, with 16 bases between the two ends. The CDR3 spells CASSVDAGGAEAFF. DNA of the CDR3: TGTGCCAGCAGCGTGGACGCCGGTGGGGCTGAAGCTTTCTTT.

This clonotype was seen ten or more times. The chain joins TRBV5-1 to TRBJ2-3; 13 bases are shared with TRBD2. Germline lookup yields CDR1 SGHRS and CDR2 YFSETQ. The ends lost 4 bases at V and 2 bases at J; junction bases unmatched: 4. The length of the CDR3 is 16 residues. This CDR3 reads CASSPGLAGNTDTQYF. For the CDR3, the DNA is TGCGCCAGCAGCCCGGGACTAGCGGGGAACACAGATACGCAGTATTTT.

This clonotype has a count of ten or more. The chain employs TRBV9 and TRBJ2-3; possibly TRBD1 or TRBD2 for D (5 bases each). Germline-derived CDR1 and CDR2 are SGDLS and YYNGEE. This CDR3 is 15 amino acids long. Between the trimmed V and J ends, which lost 4 bases and 2 bases, there was a span of 14 bases. The CDR3 loop reads CASSPTGAITDTQYF. CDR3 DNA sequence: TGTGCCAGCAGCCCCACCGGGGCGATCACAGATACGCAGTATTTT.

This clonotype was seen ten or more times. The J gene is TRBJ1-1, the V gene TRBV30; the match to TRBD1 covers 10 bases. The germline CDR1 and CDR2 sequences are GTSNPN and SVGIG (reference sequence). There are 12 residues in the CDR3. V trimming: 6 bases; J trimming: 4 bases; junction bases outside the gene matches: 2. CDR3 sequence (DNA): TGTGCCTGTTGGGACAGGGGCACTGAAGCTTTCTTT. Translated, it gives CACWDRGTEAFF.

The chain links TRBV6-5 to TRBJ1-5, with D tentatively TRBD1 (6 bases). The V end was cut by 7 bases, the J end by 0 bases, with 19 bases between. The CDR3 has 17 amino acids. CDR1 is MNHEY, CDR2 SVGAGI, per germline. The CDR3 loop is CASKFQGTPYSNQPQHF. The CDR3 DNA reads TGTGCCAGCAAGTTCCAGGGGACCCCTTATAGCAATCAGCCCCAGCATTTT.

This clonotype counts as medium-sized (0.01 to 0.1%). The chain joins TRBV4-1 to TRBJ1-2; D not resolved. The CDR3 runs to 14 residues. Looked up from germline, CDR1 is MGHRA and CDR2 is YSYEKL. The V end lost 1 base, the J end lost 5 bases, and 11 bases lay between the germline ends. CDR3 coding DNA: TGCGCCAGCAGCCAAGTAAGGACGGGTTATGGCTACACCTTC. Its translation: CASSQVRTGYGYTF.

This clonotype occurred many times. This rearrangement joins TRBV30 to TRBJ2-1; 8 nucleotides agree with TRBD2. CDR1 and CDR2 from the germline V gene are GTSNPN and SVGIG (reference sequence). The CDR3 contains 15 residues. The V segment lost 4 bases and the J segment 5 bases; nucleotides outside the gene matches: 10. CDR3 sequence: CAWNQGLAGNNEQFF. The DNA of the CDR3 is TGTGCCTGGAATCAGGGGCTAGCGGGCAACAATGAGCAGTTCTTC.

There are many counts of this clonotype. V gene TRBV10-3 combines with J gene TRBJ2-3; 8 nucleotides agree with TRBD1. V dropped 10 bases and J dropped 14; count of bases not matched to a gene: 11. This CDR3 is 11 amino acids long. Germline values: CDR1 ENHRY, CDR2 SYGVKD. The CDR3, as DNA: TGTGCCACCGGACTGGGACAGGATCTGTATTTT. It encodes CATGLGQDLYF.

V usage is TRBV7-9 and J usage is TRBJ2-5, with 12 bases matching TRBD2. There are 17 residues in the CDR3. V trimming: 1 base; J trimming: 1 base; junction bases outside the gene matches: 4. Germline-derived CDR1 and CDR2 are SEHNR and FQNEAQ (reference sequence). CDR3: CASSLVGGLAGQETQYF. The CDR3 DNA reads as TGTGCCAGCAGCTTAGTTGGGGGACTAGCGGGCCAAGAGACCCAGTACTTC.

At least ten counts were recorded for this clonotype. The CDR3 nucleotides read TGTGCCAGCAGCCCCTCAGTGAACACCGGGGAGCTGTTTTTT. Residues: CASSPSVNTGELFF. The gene calls are TRBV12-3 or TRBV12-4 and TRBJ2-2; no clear D. V lost 6 bases and J lost 1, with 9 bases in between. CDR3 length: 14 amino acids.

This clonotype was seen repeatedly, ten times or more. The chain links TRBV7-2 to TRBJ1-3, with a possible D match to TRBD1 (6 bases). Per the germline V gene, CDR1 is SGHTA and CDR2 is FQGNSA. The ends were cut back, 5 bases at V and 4 bases at J, with 18 bases in the middle. The CDR3 consists of 16 residues. CDR3: CASSPVGLQGGNTIYF. In nucleotides, the CDR3 is TGTGCCAGCAGCCCCGTAGGACTCCAGGGGGGAAACACCATATATTTT.